These 21 T cell receptor beta chains were sequenced from one sample in a study of PD-1 blockade in classical Hodgkin lymphoma (dated by TCRdb to 2018 to 2020). The sample's time point label, decoded: cycle 2 day 1 (C2D1) of nivolumab. Every trial patient had relapsed after autologous stem cell transplantation, and cohorts A, B and C differed in prior brentuximab vedotin exposure. The library was built by means of the immunoSEQ multiplex PCR assay. Here the immuneACCESS table is served through TCRdb, limited to in-frame sequences with V and J called. Missing clones are a known gap in these copies; in checked studies unresolved V genes cover under half, and the rest lacks a known reason. The sample table shows 20,000 to 30,000 clones, and more than 60% are seen once. Roughly 8% of the sample is in the top ten clones. Sequencing was performed on peripheral blood mononuclear cells (PBMCs), taken before the second cycle of nivolumab. Receptors were obtained from a human donor with classical Hodgkin lymphoma.

J is TRBJ2-1 and V is TRBV27, with D unresolved. The CDR3 contains 15 residues. V lost 2 bases, J lost 3 bases, and 11 bases lay in between. CDR1 and CDR2 from the germline V gene are MNHEY and SMNVEV (reference sequence). CDR3 sequence: CASSLVFRSYNEQFF. CDR3 DNA sequence: TGTGCCAGCAGTTTAGTGTTTAGAAGCTACAATGAGCAGTTCTTC.

The chain combines TRBV14 with TRBJ2-2, with 9 positions matching TRBD2. The CDR3 consists of 16 residues. The junction had 6 bases not matched to a gene; V was cut back by 1 base and J by 6 bases. The germline gives CDR1 SGHDN, CDR2 FVKESK. The CDR3 DNA follows: TGTGCCAGCAGCCAAGGCGGGACTAGCAGACCCGGGGAGCTGTTTTTT. Its protein product is CASSQGGTSRPGELFF.

This chain uses TRBV29-1 with TRBJ1-1; D perhaps matches TRBD1 (6 bases). The V end was cut by 6 bases, the J end by 1 base, with 15 bases between. This CDR3 comprises 14 residues. Germline V gene sequence: CDR1 SQVTM, CDR2 ANQGSEA. CDR3 in DNA: TGCAGCGTGGTGAGGGGGGCGGAGAACACTGAAGCTTTCTTT. Amino acids: CSVVRGAENTEAFF.

The table lists this clone with a few counts. The chain combines TRBV27 with TRBJ1-2; D gene ambiguous. CDR3 length: 17 amino acids. Trimming pared 4 bases from V and 2 bases from J, leaving 20 bases between. CDR1 is MNHEY, CDR2 SMNVEV, per germline (reference sequence). The CDR3 spells CASSSVLAGSTNYGYTF. CDR3 DNA: TGTGCCAGCAGTTCCGTCCTCGCGGGATCGACAAACTATGGCTACACCTTC.

V gene TRBV5-4 combines with J gene TRBJ1-4, with D maybe TRBD1 (5 bases). The CDR3 runs 14 residues. From germline, CDR1 is SGHNT and CDR2 YYREEE (reference sequence). The V and J ends lost 1 base and 6 bases respectively, with 10 bases between them. The CDR3 spells CASSLSAGHEKLFF. The CDR3, as DNA: TGTGCCAGCAGCTTGTCGGCAGGGCATGAAAAACTGTTTTTT.

The chain carries TRBV4-1 and TRBJ2-3; no clear D gene. The CDR3 runs to 13 residues. Germline CDR1 MGHRA, CDR2 YSYEKL. The V and J ends lost 1 base and 1 base respectively, with 3 bases between them. CDR3 region: CASSQAGTDTQYF. The CDR3 DNA reads as TGCGCCAGCAGCCAAGCGGGCACAGATACGCAGTATTTT.

This chain connects TRBV7-2 to TRBJ2-3, with TRBD1 identical over 9 bases. The CDR3 contains 16 residues. V was clipped by 5 bases and J by 6 bases; unmatched bases: 12. Germline values: CDR1 SGHTA, CDR2 FQGNSA. The DNA for the CDR3 is TGTGCCAGCAGCACCGCCGGGACAGGGCAGGGGGATACGCAGTATTTT. It codes for CASSTAGTGQGDTQYF.

The rearrangement joins TRBV2 to TRBJ2-1, with 7 bases that match TRBD2. Germline V lookup: CDR1 SNHLY, CDR2 FYNNEI. This CDR3 is 13 amino acids long. With 8 bases clipped from V and 4 bases from J, the junction kept 5 bases outside the gene matches. CDR3 protein: CASRGVDYNEQFF. In DNA form, the CDR3 reads TGTGCCAGCCGGGGGGTTGATTACAATGAGCAGTTCTTC.

This clone was observed a few times. This chain connects TRBV11-2 to TRBJ2-7; D perhaps matches TRBD2 (6 bases). The CDR3 sequence is 15 residues long. Germline CDR1 reads SGHAT; CDR2 reads FQNNGV. V was clipped by 1 base and J by 6 bases, with 16 bases between them. The CDR3 protein is CASSLVAEIPSEQYF. DNA of the CDR3: TGTGCCAGCAGCTTAGTAGCGGAAATTCCCTCCGAGCAGTACTTC.

The gene calls are TRBV6-1 and TRBJ2-6; tentative D call: TRBD2 (5 bases). This CDR3 region has 15 residues. Trimming removed 7 bases at V and 0 bases at J, with 10 bases between. Germline values: CDR1 MNHNS, CDR2 SASEGT. CDR3 amino acids: CASMEAPSGANVLTF. CDR3 sequence (DNA): TGTGCCAGCATGGAGGCTCCCTCTGGGGCCAACGTCCTGACTTTC.

This chain links TRBV7-9 with TRBJ2-7; D gene ambiguous. There are 14 residues in the CDR3. Germline V gene lookup returns CDR1 SEHNR and CDR2 FQNEAQ (reference sequence). V was pared by 0 bases and J by 0 bases, with 6 bases between. DNA for the CDR3: TGTGCCAGCAGCTTAGCCTCTAGCTCCTACGAGCAGTACTTC. Translating it yields CASSLASSSYEQYF. Variable domain in full (rest from reference TRBV7-9 and TRBJ2-7): DTGVSQNPRHKITKRGQNVTFRCDPISEHNRLYWYRQTLGQGPEFLTYFQNEAQLEKSRLLSDRFSAERPKGSFSTLEIQRTEQGDSAMYLCASSLASSSYEQYFGPGTRLTVT.

This clone was recorded once. The genes are TRBV7-2 and TRBJ2-1, with 11 positions matching TRBD1. Germline V CDR1 and CDR2: SGHTA, FQGNSA. The CDR3 totals 14 residues. V lost 5 bases to trimming and J lost 8 bases; unmatched junction nucleotides: 5. For the CDR3, the DNA is TGTGCCAGCAGCCAGGACAGGGGGCGCGATGAGCAGTTCTTC. Its translation is CASSQDRGRDEQFF.

The gene calls are TRBV29-1 and TRBJ2-1; D may correspond to TRBD1 or TRBD2 (5 bases each). The CDR3 has 16 amino acids. Trimming cost V 4 bases and J 1 base, with 17 bases left between them. Germline assignment: CDR1 SQVTM and CDR2 ANQGSEA. CDR3 region: CSVGGPSYGSYNEQFF. The DNA of the CDR3 is TGCAGCGTTGGGGGACCCTCGTACGGTTCCTACAATGAGCAGTTCTTC.

As for this clone: The sample contains more than one DNA sequence encoding this CDR3. The rearrangement links TRBV18 to TRBJ2-7; no reliable D call. The CDR3 runs to 11 residues. V dropped 2 bases and J dropped 4 bases, with 3 bases sitting between them. Per the germline V gene, CDR1 is KGHSH and CDR2 is LQKENI. CDR3 nucleotides: TGTGCCAGCTCACCAAATTACGAGCAGTACTTC. Translation gives CASSPNYEQYF.

This chain joins TRBV11-3 and TRBJ2-2; possible D gene TRBD1, 6 bases. V was pared by 5 bases and J by 8 bases, with 15 bases between. This CDR3 is 14 amino acids long. CDR1 and CDR2 (germline): SGHNT, YENEEA. CDR3 residues: CASSQRGWMGELFF. CDR3 coding DNA: TGTGCCAGCAGCCAAAGGGGGTGGATGGGGGAGCTGTTTTTT.

The CDR3 region has the DNA TGTGCCAGCAACCCAACAGGGGGCGTCACTGAAGCTTTCTTT. Translation gives CASNPTGGVTEAFF. The chain carries TRBV11-2 and TRBJ1-1, with 9 bases aligning to TRBD1. V lost 7 bases and J lost 4; bases outside the gene matches: 7. Per the germline V gene, CDR1 is SGHAT and CDR2 is FQNNGV. The CDR3 totals 14 residues.

This clone occurred a few times. The chain has TRBV27 and TRBJ2-7; D might be TRBD1 (6 bases). In germline, CDR1 is MNHEY, CDR2 SMNVEV (reference sequence). Trimming left V 4 bases short and J 4 bases short, with 17 bases between. This CDR3 is built from 15 residues. The CDR3 here is CASSSLIQGSYEQYF. As DNA, the CDR3 is TGTGCCAGCAGTTCCCTCATACAGGGTAGTTACGAGCAGTACTTC.

The chain links TRBV6-5 to TRBJ1-1; tentative D call: TRBD1 (6 bases). The CDR3 has 15 residues. Trimming shortened V by 4 bases and J by 5 bases, and 17 bases separated the two germline ends. CDR1 and CDR2 from the germline V gene are MNHEY and SVGAGI. CDR3 nucleotides: TGTGCCAGCAGTTTTGCAGGGGATGTGTTGACTGAAGCTTTCTTT. Its protein is CASSFAGDVLTEAFF.

This chain joins TRBV4-1 and TRBJ2-7, with 9 bases fitting TRBD1. CDR3 size: 18 residues. Losses at the gene ends were 0 bases for V and 4 bases for J; bases not matched to a gene: 13. Per the germline V gene, CDR1 is MGHRA and CDR2 is YSYEKL. The CDR3 sequence is CASSQEGAGQGSLYEQYF. The CDR3 nucleotides are TGCGCCAGCAGCCAAGAAGGGGCTGGACAGGGGTCCCTTTACGAGCAGTACTTC.

This chain connects TRBV4-1 to TRBJ1-1, with 9 bases fitting TRBD1. The V gene's germline CDR1 is MGHRA and CDR2 YSYEKL. The CDR3 sequence is 15 residues long. V was clipped by 1 base and J by 5 bases; unmatched bases: 5. For the CDR3, the DNA is TGCGCCAGCAGCCAAGCCGGACAGGGGAGGACTGAAGCTTTCTTT. It codes for CASSQAGQGRTEAFF.

The rearrangement joins TRBV5-1 to TRBJ1-2, with 7 bases identical to TRBD1. This CDR3 contains 13 residues. V shed 4 bases and J 4 bases; nucleotides not matched to a gene: 4. CDR1 and CDR2 from the germline V gene are SGHRS and YFSETQ. The CDR3 bases are TGCGCCAGCAGCCCGGGACAGAGCTATGGCTACACCTTC. Translating gives CASSPGQSYGYTF.